A selection of T cell receptor beta chains follows, all from one sample in a study of spatial heterogeneity in lung cancer. TCRdb ran MiXCR on the 5' RACE reads and lists one entry per CDR3 protein. In the table there are roughly 8,300 distinct CDR3 sequences, approximately 5.1% of which are singletons. The material was lung tumor tissue, obtained at surgery. The receptors were gathered from a female donor with early-stage non-small cell lung cancer. The CDR3 runs from the conserved cysteine through the conserved F or W. The D gene is left open where the match is weak.

D	V	J	CDR3
-	TRBV7-8	TRBJ2-3	CASSLSSSVASADTQYF
-	TRBV13	TRBJ1-3	CASSFGDSGNTIYF
-	TRBV7-9	TRBJ1-6	CASSLSYGPDSPLHF
TRBD2	TRBV9	TRBJ2-1	CASSSRAGAAEQFF
TRBD2	TRBV7-9	TRBJ2-3	CASSSAFSGRYTQYF
-	TRBV7-9	TRBJ2-7	CASSPENTYEQYF
-	TRBV5-6	TRBJ2-6	CASSVGPKANVLTF
-	TRBV20-1	TRBJ2-5	CSASDAKETQYF
-	TRBV19	TRBJ2-2	CASSIRLYTGELFF
-	TRBV3-1	TRBJ2-3	CASSPSVDTQYF
-	TRBV29-1	TRBJ2-1	CSVEPTDRGSYNEQFF
-	TRBV27	TRBJ1-1	CASSLGSRPKAFF
-	TRBV9	TRBJ1-2	CASSQHDRDLYGYTF
-	TRBV27	TRBJ1-3	CASSLTGLVNTIYF
-	TRBV6-5	TRBJ2-7	CASSYADRGEQYF
-	TRBV7-7	TRBJ2-2	CASSLGADLHGELFF
-	TRBV20-1	TRBJ1-4	CSAPLEGDNEKLFF
TRBD2	TRBV20-1	TRBJ2-3	CSDKGLAGYTDTKYF
-	TRBV29-1	TRBJ1-2	CSVETAVGDGYTF
TRBD1	TRBV2	TRBJ2-5	CASSDRDREGQETQYF